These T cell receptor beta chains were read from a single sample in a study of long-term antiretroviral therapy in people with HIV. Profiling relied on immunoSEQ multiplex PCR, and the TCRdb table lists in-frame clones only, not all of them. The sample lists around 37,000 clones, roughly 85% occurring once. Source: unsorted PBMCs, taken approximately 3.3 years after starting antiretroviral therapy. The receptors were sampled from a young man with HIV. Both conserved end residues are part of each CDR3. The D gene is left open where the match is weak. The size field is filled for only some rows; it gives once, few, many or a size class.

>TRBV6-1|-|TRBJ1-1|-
TGTGCCAGCAGTGAACCCTTCACATCGACGGGCACTGAAGCTTTCTTT
CASSEPFTSTGTEAFF
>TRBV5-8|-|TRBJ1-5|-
TGTGCCAGCAGCTCCGGGACGTCGGCCACGGTTACTCAGCCCCAGCATTTT
CASSSGTSATVTQPQHF
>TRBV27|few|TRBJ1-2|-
TGTGCCAGCAGTTTAGATGCGGGGAACTATGGCTACACCTTC
CASSLDAGNYGYTF
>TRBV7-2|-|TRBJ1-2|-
TGTGCCAGCAGCGAAGACAGCTATGGCTACACCTTC
CASSEDSYGYTF
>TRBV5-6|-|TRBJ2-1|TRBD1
TGTGCCAGCAGCCCGAACGCAAATTATAGGACAGGGGGCTACAATGAGCAGTTCTTC
CASSPNANYRTGGYNEQFF
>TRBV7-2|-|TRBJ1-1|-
TGTGCCAGCAGCTCCTGGACGGGGAACACTGAAGCTTTCTTT
CASSSWTGNTEAFF
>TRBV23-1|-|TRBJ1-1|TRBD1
TGCGCCAGCGGCGACAGGGACAACACTGAAGCTTTCTTT
CASGDRDNTEAFF
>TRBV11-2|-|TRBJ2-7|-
TGTGCCAGCAGCTTAGAACCGGGAGCTGTTTTTCTCGAGCAGTACTTC
CASSLEPGAVFLEQYF
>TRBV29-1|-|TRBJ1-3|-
TGCAGCGTTCGACAGGAGGCTGGAAACACCATATATTTT
CSVRQEAGNTIYF
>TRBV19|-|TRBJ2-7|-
TGTGCCAGTAGTATAGGGGGGGCCTACGAGCAGTACTTC
CASSIGGAYEQYF
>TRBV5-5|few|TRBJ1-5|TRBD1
TGTGCCAGCAGCCCCGGACAGGGAGGCAATCAGCCCCAGCATTTT
CASSPGQGGNQPQHF
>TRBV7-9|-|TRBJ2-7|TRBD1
TGTGCCAGCAGCCCCCCCGAGCGGACAGGGGCCTACGAGCAGTACTTC
CASSPPERTGAYEQYF
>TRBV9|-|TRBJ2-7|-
TGTGCCAGCAGCGTATCCGGGTTTGCCGAGCAGTACTTC
CASSVSGFAEQYF
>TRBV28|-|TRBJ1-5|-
TGTGCCAGCAGTTTATCGGGGGGCAATCAGCCCCAGCATTTT
CASSLSGGNQPQHF
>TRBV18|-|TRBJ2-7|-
TGTGCCAGCTCAGGCAGGGGTAGCTCCTACGAGCAGTACTTC
CASSGRGSSYEQYF
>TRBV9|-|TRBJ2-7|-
TGTGCCAGCAGCGTGGACTTTCACTACGAGCAGTACTTC
CASSVDFHYEQYF
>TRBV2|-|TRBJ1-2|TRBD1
TGTGCCAGCAGTGCCGAGGGGGCGCGAAATGGCTACACCTTC
CASSAEGARNGYTF
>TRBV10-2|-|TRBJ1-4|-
TGCGCCAGCAGTGAATATGGGCCCTTGCCACTGTTTTTT
CASSEYGPLPLFF
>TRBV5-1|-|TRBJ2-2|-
TGCGCCAGCAGCTTGCAGCCAGCTAACACCGGGGAGCTGTTTTTT
CASSLQPANTGELFF
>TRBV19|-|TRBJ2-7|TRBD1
TGTGCCAGTACCTCCGGGACAGGGCCCAACGAGCAGTACTTC
CASTSGTGPNEQYF
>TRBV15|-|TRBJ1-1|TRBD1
TGTGCCACCAGCAGAGACCGGGGACAGGTGACTGAAGCTTTCTTT
CATSRDRGQVTEAFF
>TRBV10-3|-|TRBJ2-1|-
TGTGCCATCAGAACCGACAGATTGTCCTACAATGAGCAGTTCTTC
CAIRTDRLSYNEQFF
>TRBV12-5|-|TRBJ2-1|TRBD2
TGTGCTAGTGGTCTCGCCCCCAGCGGGGTCCTCAATGAGCAGTTCTTC
CASGLAPSGVLNEQFF
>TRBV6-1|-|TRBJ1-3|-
TGTGCCAGCAGTGGGGGGCCCCTAGAAAGTCCTGGAAACACCATATATTTT
CASSGGPLESPGNTIYF
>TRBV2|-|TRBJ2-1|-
TGTGCCAGTCTTTCAAGCGGGCCGCTGGAGCAGTTCTTC
CASLSSGPLEQFF
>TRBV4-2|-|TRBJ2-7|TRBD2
TGTGCCAGCAGTCAGACTAGCCTCGTCTCCTACGAGCAGTACTTC
CASSQTSLVSYEQYF
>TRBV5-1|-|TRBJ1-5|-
TGCGCCAGCAGTCCAACCGGGAACTACAATCAGCCCCAGCATTTT
CASSPTGNYNQPQHF
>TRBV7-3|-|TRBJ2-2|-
TGTGCCAGCAGCTTCCCTGGTAGTACCGGGGAGCTGTTTTTT
CASSFPGSTGELFF
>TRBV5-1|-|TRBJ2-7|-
TGCGCCAGCTCGTTACAGGGCTCCCCCTACGAGCAGTACTTC
CASSLQGSPYEQYF
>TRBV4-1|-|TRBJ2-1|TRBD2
TGCGCCAGCAGCCAAGTCACTGGACTAGCGGGAGCCAATGAGCAGTTCTTC
CASSQVTGLAGANEQFF
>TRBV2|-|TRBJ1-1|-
TGTGCCAGCTTCTGGGCCTCGAACACTGAAGCTTTCTTT
CASFWASNTEAFF
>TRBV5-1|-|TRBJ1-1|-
TGCGCCAGCAGCTTGGCAGGGACGGACACTGAAGCTTTCTTT
CASSLAGTDTEAFF
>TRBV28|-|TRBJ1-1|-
TGTGCCAGCAGTTCCAGCCGGTACACTGAAGCTTTCTTT
CASSSSRYTEAFF
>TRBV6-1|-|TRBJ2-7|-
TGTGCCAGCAGTGGACACGGGAAGGCCGTATACGAGCAGTACTTC
CASSGHGKAVYEQYF
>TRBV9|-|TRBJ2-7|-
TGTGCCAGCAGCGGAGTGGGGGACGGCAACGAGCAGTACTTC
CASSGVGDGNEQYF
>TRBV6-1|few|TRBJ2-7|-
TGTGCCAGCACCCAGGGTATTCTATACGAGCAGTACTTC
CASTQGILYEQYF
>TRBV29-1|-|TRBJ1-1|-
TGCAGCGTTGAAGGTGACAGTTACACTGAAGCTTTCTTT
CSVEGDSYTEAFF
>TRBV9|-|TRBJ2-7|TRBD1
TGTGCCAGCAGCCCACGGACAGGGGACTACGAGCAGTACTTC
CASSPRTGDYEQYF
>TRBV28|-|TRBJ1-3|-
TGTGCCAGCGGAGGGTTTAGCTCTGGAAACACCATATATTTT
CASGGFSSGNTIYF
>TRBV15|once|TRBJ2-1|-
TGTGCCACCAGCAGAGATGGGGCGGCCTCCTACAATGAGCAGTTCTTC
CATSRDGAASYNEQFF
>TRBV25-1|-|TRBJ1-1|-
TGTGCCAGCAGTGAAGGGACGAACACTGAAGCTTTCTTT
CASSEGTNTEAFF
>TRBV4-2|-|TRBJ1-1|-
TGTGCCAGCAGCCAAGAAGTCGGCCCGCCGAACACTGAAGCTTTCTTT
CASSQEVGPPNTEAFF
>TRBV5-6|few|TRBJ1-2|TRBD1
TGTGCCAGCAGCTTGGCCCCGGGACAGTTCTATGGCTACACCTTC
CASSLAPGQFYGYTF
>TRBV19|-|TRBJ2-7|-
TGTGCCAGTAGTCCCCTGTTGGGCGGTGTCTCCTACGAGCAGTACTTC
CASSPLLGGVSYEQYF
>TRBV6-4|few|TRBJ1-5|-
TGTGCCAGCAGTGACTCAGGGGGGGGTCAGCCCCAGCATTTT
CASSDSGGGQPQHF
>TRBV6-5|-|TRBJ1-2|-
TGTGCCAGCAGTTACTCAGAGGGCGGATATGGCTACACCTTC
CASSYSEGGYGYTF
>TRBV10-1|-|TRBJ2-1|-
TGCGCCAGCAGTGACGGCAACAATGAGCAGTTCTTC
CASSDGNNEQFF
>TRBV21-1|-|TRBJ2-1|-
TGTGCCAGCAGCACTCCGGGACTTTTAACCTACAATGAGCAGTTCTTC
CASSTPGLLTYNEQFF
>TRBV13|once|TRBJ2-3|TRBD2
TGTGCCAGCAGCTCCCTGGGACTAGCGAGCACAGATACGCAGTATTTT
CASSSLGLASTDTQYF
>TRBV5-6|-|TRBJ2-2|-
TGTGCCAGCAGCTTGGGGGAAGGCACCGGGGAGCTGTTTTTT
CASSLGEGTGELFF
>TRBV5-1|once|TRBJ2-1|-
TGCGCCAGCAGCTTCGGGTCCTACAATGAGCAGTTCTTC
CASSFGSYNEQFF
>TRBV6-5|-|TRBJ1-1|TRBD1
TGTGCCAGCAGTTTTGGGACAGGGGGCCGAGGCACTGAAGCTTTCTTT
CASSFGTGGRGTEAFF
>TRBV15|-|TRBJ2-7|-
TGTGCCACCAGCGGGGACATCAGGGTGTCCTACGAGCAGTACTTC
CATSGDIRVSYEQYF